This TCR beta chain comes out of a study of cytomegalovirus exposure and HLA in healthy donors (dated by TCRdb to 2017 to 2019). Study-wide context: In an earlier analysis of 587 of the donors, 250 to 350 Gb of sequence data and approximately 120 million unique TCR beta sequences from about 190 million T cells were reported. About 300 gigabases of sequencing data and tens of millions of unique TCR sequences were included in an early release covering 550 to 800 HLA-typed donors. The genetic ancestry cluster associated with self-reported Caucasian donors included around four fifths of the roughly 400 genotyped donors. The study was designed to test whether signatures of past pathogen exposure could be identified by cataloging public T cell receptors. The study used immunosequencing to profile the T cell repertoires of approximately 690 subjects and linked those repertoires to cytomegalovirus serostatus. Besides the first cohort of more than 650 subjects, a separate validation cohort made up of roughly 120 different subjects was used. To predict cytomegalovirus infection status, the study combined high-throughput TCR immunosequencing, statistical association of individual TCRs with disease status, and machine learning. In a later analysis, previously published TCR beta repertoires from more than 500 donors were re-analyzed and high-resolution HLA genotyping was added so that TCR occurrence patterns could be studied. The later analysis used no new phenotypic data to find candidate immune exposures, relying instead on TCR beta sequences and their occurrence across donors. In an earlier analysis of 550 to 700 of the donors, high-throughput TCR beta sequencing was used to judge whether each TCR beta V gene segment behaved as functional or pseudogenic. Alongside the repertoire data, information on donor age, sex, ethnicity and CMV serostatus was compiled. A later genetic analysis took genome-wide SNP genotypes for about three fifths of the 666 donors and used that subset as a discovery cohort. All discovery cohort repertoires had been generated on a single sequencing platform. Class I and class II HLA loci were covered by the typing at four-digit resolution. The number of typed donors differed by locus: about 629-630 for A, B, C, DRB1 and DQB1; some 500 for DQA1; around 610 for DPA1; and some 470 for DPB1. Because of strong linkage in the cohort, five DR-DQ haplotypes were treated as single units for association and clustering. On average, roughly 250,000 unique TCR beta nucleotide sequences were sequenced per donor among a few hundred genotyped donors of the cohort, with 15% to 20% of those sequences being non-productive. Results and caveats for the whole study, not just this receptor: According to a later analysis, TCR association rates differed among HLA loci, with DRB1 alleles showing the most associated TCRs and HLA-C alleles showing the fewest. Roughly uniform sequencing depth across donors was assumed in presence/absence analyses, although this assumption may not hold. Because counts were too low, roughly 17 rarely observed V segments, including chromosome 9 orphons, were left out of the earlier analysis of 587 of the donors. This cohort had only TCR beta chains sequenced, and the lack of alpha or paired-chain data limited which features could be detected. When HLA alleles, especially DR and DQ, strongly co-occurred, attributing TCR associations to individual alleles was difficult. The sequencing pipeline was judged likely to have produced a cluster of highly shared sequence variants as a technical artifact. The classifier was reported to diagnose cytomegalovirus status with high specificity and sensitivity in both the original and validation cohorts. In an earlier analysis of fewer than 750 of the donors, most TCR beta V segments were observed in productive rearrangements about 87% or about 30% of the time, broadly matching IMGT annotations. Some IMGT-functional V segments, including TRBV6-2 and TRBV6-3, could not be told apart with the 87-base-pair reads, so those segments were excluded. Several of the top co-occurrence clusters appeared to be linked to parvovirus B19, influenza, CMV and Epstein-Barr virus, according to a later analysis. Most TCR sequences were observed very rarely across donors, whereas some public TCRs were present in many individuals. Most CMV-associated TCR beta chains appeared to be HLA-restricted in a later analysis, and the HLA associations seemed to be driven largely by CMV exposure. A later genetic analysis associated a missense DCLRE1C variant with V-gene and J-gene trimming of TCR beta chains, and an independent cohort replicated the association. A further reported finding was that TCR beta sequences accurately predicted the HLA-A and HLA-B alleles for most subjects in the first cohort. Because HLA typing was missing for some donors at each locus, association tests included only the typed subset. A later analysis associated 16,951 TCR beta sequences with specific HLA alleles at a false discovery rate of 0.05. In vitro tests confirmed that a few of the cytomegalovirus-associated TCR beta chains recognize cytomegalovirus antigens. In a later analysis, HLA-associated TCR beta chains were found to be more clonally expanded and to have lower generation probabilities than equally common non-associated chains. Linkage disequilibrium might explain the correlated functional status among segregating V segments, but an unknown experimental factor could not be excluded. Immune exposure information for the cohort was limited to CMV serostatus. In a later genetic analysis, fewer N-insertions in productive TCRs were reported among donors in an Asian-associated ancestry cluster than the approximately 710-donor mean. The study listed 164 TCR beta chains as associated with cytomegalovirus. It was suggested by the authors that the approach could potentially be generalized to other disease states and immunological phenotypes.

On this clone: Its antigen is not yet known. Per-base quality was not reported, and no clone a single base away is much larger than it.

Library generation was performed with the immunoSEQ multiplex PCR assay. For the multiplex PCR, a mixture combining 60 forward primers for TCR Vbeta segments and 13 reverse primers for TCR Jbeta segments was used. Amplification of the CDR3 region of rearranged TCR beta genes was performed with a multiplex PCR assay on genomic DNA. Amplified TCR beta libraries were sequenced as 87-base-pair reads on the Illumina HiSeq System. In the source study's methods: A later analysis counted tens of millions of unique TCR beta chains across the 666 repertoires, and around 12 million of these chains were shared by at least two donors. Raw reads were error-corrected and collapsed into unique sequences with a nearest-neighbor algorithm that merged closely related sequences to remove PCR and sequencing errors. V, D and J gene segments were assigned by aligning CDR3 sequences to IMGT reference sequences. For a sequence to be retained, at least a six-nucleotide match to both a V gene segment and a J gene segment was required. A rearrangement was called productive if the CDR3 had no stop codons and remained in frame with V and J, and every other rearrangement was called non-productive. Following IMGT convention, CDR3 was defined as the stretch from the second conserved V-encoded cysteine to the conserved J-encoded phenylalanine. The earlier analysis of 450 to 750 of the donors excluded any sequence lacking an unambiguous match to a single V gene segment. In an earlier analysis of approximately 590 of the donors, a V segment was called functional when productive rearrangements were above 56.7%, and segregating when the standard deviation between donors exceeded 5%. To diagnose cytomegalovirus status from the catalog of TCR beta chain sequences, a statistical classification framework was built. In a later analysis, TCR nucleotide sequences were compared against IMGT/GENE-DB human TR gene sequences so that V and J genes could be assigned. A later analysis assigned CDR3 sequences and most-parsimonious VDJ recombination scenarios with the TCRdist pipeline. In a later analysis, each TCR beta chain was defined by its CDR3 amino acid sequence together with its V-gene family, and reads without a unique V-gene family were excluded. A later analysis removed 592 highly shared, low-generation-probability nucleotide sequences to deal with suspected cross-contamination and a sequencing artifact. For each public chain, a later analysis derived a clonal expansion index from normalized ranks of inferred template counts within each repertoire. A later analysis computed generation probabilities with a VDJ recombination model fitted to out-of-frame rearrangements, and checked the results against IGoR. Hypergeometric tests were used in a later analysis to score TCR-TCR, TCR-HLA and TCR-CMV co-occurrence, with a repertoire-size bias correction applied to the TCR pairs. False discovery rates were estimated in a later analysis by permuting HLA or CMV assignments 20 times. A later analysis grouped co-occurring TCRs with DBSCAN, adding TCRdist sequence similarity when clustering within HLA-allele-positive subsets. Repertoires with fewer than 30,000 or more than 120,000 public chains, plus five repertoires with anomalous nucleotide sharing, were excluded from co-occurrence clustering. TCRdb took this table from immuneACCESS and kept in-frame rearrangements with V and J called. Such tables lack part of the clones; where checked against another copy, unresolved V genes explain under half of the gap, and the rest is unexplained. Clone size and V and J calls were adopted from that table, with D and trimming inferred from the DNA. This sample holds 100,000 to 150,000 clones; under 85% were observed only once. The biggest ten clones account for about 4% of the sample.

The cohort was made up of around 720 healthy bone marrow donors. All cohort members were sampled while nominally healthy, although unrecorded immune exposures were likely present. The donor tested CMV seropositive, placing the donor among the 250 to 300 seropositive members of the cohort. A peripheral blood sample was provided by each donor, and peripheral blood mononuclear cells were used for TCR beta sequencing. The Qiagen DNeasy Blood Extraction Kit was used to extract genomic DNA from the blood cell samples. The CDR3 runs 12 residues from the cysteine to the phenylalanine. The retained sequence is limited to the CDR3, 36 bases, with the frame set at the first base. Trimming at the junction amounts to 3 bases on V and 8 bases on J, and the germline ends lie 8 bases apart. In the germline V gene, CDR1 corresponds to MGHDK and CDR2 to SYGVNS.

The source material was PBMCs. The TCR originated in a woman aged 50 to 65 in good health and CMV-seropositive. The rearranged segments are TRBV25-1 and TRBJ1-5, with no D gene named confidently. The CDR3 is CASSDTRKPQHF. The bases are TGTGCCAGCAGTGATACGCGGAAGCCCCAGCATTTT.